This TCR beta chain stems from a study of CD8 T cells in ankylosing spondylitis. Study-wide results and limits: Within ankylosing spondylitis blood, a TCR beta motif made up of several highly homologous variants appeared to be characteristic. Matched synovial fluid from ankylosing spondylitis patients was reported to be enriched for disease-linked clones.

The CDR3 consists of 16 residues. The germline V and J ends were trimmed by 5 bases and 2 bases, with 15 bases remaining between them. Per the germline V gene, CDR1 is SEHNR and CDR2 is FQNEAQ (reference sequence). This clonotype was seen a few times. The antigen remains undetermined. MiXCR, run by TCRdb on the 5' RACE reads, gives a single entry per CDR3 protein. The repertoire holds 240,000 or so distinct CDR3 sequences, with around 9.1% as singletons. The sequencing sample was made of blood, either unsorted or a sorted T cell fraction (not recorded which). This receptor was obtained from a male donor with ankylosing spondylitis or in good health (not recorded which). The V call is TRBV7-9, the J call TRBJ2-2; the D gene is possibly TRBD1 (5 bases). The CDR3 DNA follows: TGTGCCAGCAGCATCCTGGACATTACCAACACCGGGGAGCTGTTTTTT. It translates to CASSILDITNTGELFF.